The present entry profiles one T cell receptor beta chain with its context. No antigen is known for it. The CDR3 spans 13 residues. Trimming pared 5 bases from V and 3 bases from J, leaving 11 bases between. Germline values: CDR1 KGHSH, CDR2 LQKENI. This specimen belongs to a study of T cell responses to AZD1222 COVID-19 vaccine. At the level of the study: Both about-4-week and about-12-week second-dose recipients were combined.

Study-level findings and limits: At baseline, just five to seven AZD1222 recipients tested seropositive. Donors in the cohort were predominantly white British and more often female, and clonal diversity was possibly underestimated. With two AZD1222 doses given, Spike-specific TCR breadth and depth both rose.

Libraries were prepared by immunoSEQ multiplex PCR; TCRdb keeps only in-frame clonotypes and omits some of them. The sample lists over 100,000 clones; under 90% were seen once. The sequenced sample was peripheral blood, obtained on day 0 of AZD1222 vaccination. The rearrangement links TRBV18 to TRBJ2-7; D possibly matches TRBD1 or TRBD2 (5 bases each). The origin of this receptor is an adult in good health. Here the CDR3 reads CASSGTGNYEQYF. The DNA for the CDR3 is TGTGCCAGCTCAGGGACGGGTAACTACGAGCAGTACTTC.